Listed here are 23 T cell receptor beta chains from one sample, sequenced in a study of blood T cell repertoires in COVID-19. Profiling relied on immunoSEQ multiplex PCR, and the TCRdb table lists in-frame clones only, not all of them. The data contain about 670,000 clones, 75% to 90% of them singletons. The sample consisted of peripheral blood. The origin of the receptors is a woman aged 18-29 years with acute or convalescent COVID-19.

The V call is TRBV11-2, the J call TRBJ1-1; the D is unclear. The CDR3 consists of 12 residues. CDR1 and CDR2 from the germline V gene are SGHAT and FQNNGV. The V and J ends lost 5 bases and 12 bases respectively, with 16 bases between them. CDR3 nucleotides: TGTGCCAGCAGCCCCGAGGGCAGGAGACCTTTCTTT. It codes for CASSPEGRRPFF.

The gene calls are TRBV10-3 and TRBJ1-2, with D hard to call. Germline loops: CDR1 ENHRY, CDR2 SYGVKD. Between the trimmed V and J ends, which lost 7 bases and 4 bases, there was a span of 13 bases. The CDR3 covers 13 residues. The CDR3 DNA is TGTGCCATCACCAACAGCGGGTTCTATGGCTACACCTTC. This gives the protein CAITNSGFYGYTF.

The genes are TRBV7-9 and TRBJ1-5; D ambiguous. The CDR3 contains 14 residues. V was clipped by 6 bases and J by 0 bases, with 9 bases between them. Germline CDR1 is SEHNR and CDR2 is FQNEAQ (reference sequence). This CDR3 reads CASSADYSNQPQHF. The CDR3 nucleotides are TGTGCCAGCAGTGCGGACTATAGCAATCAGCCCCAGCATTTT.

The chain joins TRBV3-1 (or the pseudogene TRBV3-2) to TRBJ1-2; 10 bases match TRBD1. J gave up 8 bases and V 4 bases, and 10 bases lay outside the gene matches. CDR1 and CDR2 (germline): LGHDT, YNNKEL (reference sequence). The CDR3 runs to 15 residues. The DNA of the CDR3 is TGTGCCAGCAGCCCCGACAGGGGGCGCCATCCCGGCTACACCTTC. Amino acid sequence: CASSPDRGRHPGYTF.

The chain combines TRBV4-3 with TRBJ2-2, with a tentative D call TRBD1 (7 bases). Between the trimmed V and J ends, which lost 0 bases and 6 bases, there was a span of 20 bases. The CDR3 has 18 residues. CDR1 and CDR2 from the germline V gene are LGHNA and YSLEER. The CDR3 bases are TGCGCCAGCAGCCAAGATCTTTTGCGGCAGGGGGGATCCGGGGAGCTGTTTTTT. Translating gives CASSQDLLRQGGSGELFF.

The chain has TRBV15 and TRBJ1-5; 8 nucleotides match TRBD1. V trimming: 2 bases; J trimming: 6 bases; junction bases outside the gene matches: 9. The germline CDR1 and CDR2 sequences are LNHNV and YYDKDF (reference sequence). The CDR3 has 16 amino acids. Here the CDR3 DNA reads TGTGCCACCAGCAGACCGGACAGGGTTGGAGTTCAGCCCCAGCATTTT. This sequence encodes CATSRPDRVGVQPQHF.

This clone has a single count. The chain joins TRBV6-5 to TRBJ1-1, with a weak D call TRBD1 (6 bases). This CDR3 is 14 amino acids long. Germline CDR1 MNHEY, CDR2 SVGAGI. V was pared by 6 bases and J by 8 bases, with 19 bases between. Here the CDR3 reads CASRKDRDTSEAFF. Here the CDR3 DNA reads TGTGCCAGCAGGAAGGACAGAGACACTTCGGAAGCTTTCTTT.

This clone showed up just once. This chain uses TRBV3-1 (or the pseudogene TRBV3-2) with TRBJ1-2, with 7 nucleotides matching TRBD1. This CDR3 region has 14 residues. V lost 4 bases to trimming and J lost 4 bases; unmatched junction nucleotides: 6. Germline V lookup: CDR1 LGHDT, CDR2 YNNKEL (reference sequence). This CDR3 is CASSRTGTAYGYTF. Here the CDR3 DNA reads TGTGCCAGCAGCCGGACCGGGACAGCCTATGGCTACACCTTC.

V usage is TRBV19 and J usage is TRBJ2-2, with 10 nucleotides matching TRBD1. The CDR3 sequence is 15 residues long. J lost 4 bases, V lost 8 bases, and 7 bases had no gene match. Germline V lookup: CDR1 LNHDA, CDR2 SQIVND (reference sequence). The CDR3 DNA is TGTGCCAGTGAGGAATGGACAGGGGGCACCGGGGAGCTGTTTTTT. This sequence encodes CASEEWTGGTGELFF.

Turning to this clone: The same CDR3 arises from other DNA sequences in this sample as well. The chain has TRBV3-1 (or the pseudogene TRBV3-2) and TRBJ1-2, with D maybe TRBD1 (5 bases). The CDR3 loop spans 13 amino acids. The V and J ends lost 0 bases and 7 bases respectively, with 9 bases between them. Germline V gene lookup returns CDR1 LGHDT and CDR2 YNNKEL (reference sequence). The CDR3 DNA reads TGTGCCAGCAGCCAAGATGTGGGGGGTGGCTACACCTTC. Translation gives CASSQDVGGGYTF.

This clone was recorded only once. V is TRBV4-3 and J is TRBJ1-6, with D unresolved. The germline V and J ends were trimmed by 0 bases and 5 bases, with 11 bases remaining between them. This CDR3 comprises 16 residues. Germline CDR1 LGHNA, CDR2 YSLEER. The CDR3 sequence: CASSQEGEGNNSPLHF. In DNA, the CDR3 is TGCGCCAGCAGCCAAGAAGGCGAGGGAAATAATTCACCCCTCCACTTT.

The chain uses TRBV29-1 and TRBJ1-1, with D possibly TRBD1 on 5 matching bases. V was trimmed by 4 bases and J by 5 bases, leaving 17 bases between them. Germline CDR1 reads SQVTM; CDR2 reads ANQGSEA. This CDR3 is 14 amino acids long. This CDR3 reads CSVVNGGGYTEAFF. The CDR3 DNA reads as TGCAGCGTTGTTAATGGCGGGGGATATACTGAAGCTTTCTTT.

V and J are TRBV14 and TRBJ2-2, with TRBD2 matching 7 bases. The CDR3 runs to 15 residues. V dropped 4 bases and J dropped 6; count of bases not matched to a gene: 8. The germline V gene has CDR1 SGHDN and CDR2 FVKESK. In nucleotides, the CDR3 is TGTGCCAGCAGCCTTCCAGGGACTAAATCCGGGGAGCTGTTTTTT. It translates to CASSLPGTKSGELFF.

This chain uses TRBV7-8 with TRBJ2-1, with D perhaps TRBD1 (5 bases). CDR3 length: 16 amino acids. Trimming removed 0 bases from V and 4 bases from J, with 13 bases in between. CDR1 SGHVS and CDR2 FQNEAQ come from the germline V gene. The CDR3 DNA follows: TGTGCCAGCAGCTTAGCGCTGGGGCCCCTTTACAATGAGCAGTTCTTC. Residues: CASSLALGPLYNEQFF.

The chain has TRBV11-3 and TRBJ2-3, with D possibly being TRBD1 (7 bases). The CDR3 runs to 15 residues. The ends were cut back, 5 bases at V and 2 bases at J, with 14 bases in the middle. Germline CDR1 reads SGHNT; CDR2 reads YENEEA. CDR3 sequence (DNA): TGTGCCAGCAGCGCGGGACAGCTCTTCACAGATACGCAGTATTTT. It translates to CASSAGQLFTDTQYF.

The gene calls are TRBV12-3 or TRBV12-4 and TRBJ2-7; the D gene is possibly TRBD1 (5 bases). Trimming stripped 6 bases from V and 2 bases from J, with 11 bases between. The CDR3 spans 13 residues. The chain's CDR3 is CASSLRVTYEQYF. The CDR3 DNA follows: TGTGCCAGCAGCCTCAGGGTAACCTACGAGCAGTACTTC.

The chain is built from TRBV18 and TRBJ1-2, with D hard to call. In germline, CDR1 is KGHSH, CDR2 LQKENI. Trimming left V 3 bases short and J 8 bases short, with 10 bases between. The CDR3 is 12 amino acids. The CDR3 region has the DNA TGTGCCAGCTCACCCCTCCGACAAGGCTACACCTTC. As protein: CASSPLRQGYTF.

This clone was counted only a few times. V usage is TRBV7-2 and J usage is TRBJ1-1, with 10 positions matching TRBD1. The V and J ends lost 1 base and 10 bases, in that order; junction bases with no gene match: 9. The CDR3 is made up of 15 amino acids. The germline CDR1 and CDR2 sequences are SGHTA and FQGNSA. CDR3: CASSLGTGGLSGAFF. CDR3 bases: TGTGCCAGCAGCTTAGGGACAGGGGGGTTGTCGGGAGCTTTCTTT.

The chain carries TRBV28 and TRBJ1-1, with 7 positions matching TRBD1. Germline V gene sequence: CDR1 MDHEN, CDR2 SYDVKM. The CDR3 consists of 15 residues. V trimming: 6 bases; J trimming: 3 bases; junction bases outside the gene matches: 10. The CDR3 region has the DNA TGTGCCAGCAGCGCGCCGGGACAGAGACACACTGAAGCTTTCTTT. It is translated as CASSAPGQRHTEAFF.

This chain links TRBV9 with TRBJ1-1; maybe TRBD1 (5 bases). The CDR3 is 13 residues long. With 5 bases removed from V and 0 bases from J, the gap between germline ends came to 8 bases. Germline CDR1 and CDR2: SGDLS and YYNGEE. The CDR3 DNA follows: TGTGCCAGCAGAGCGGGACTGAACACTGAAGCTTTCTTT. Residues: CASRAGLNTEAFF.

The V call is TRBV7-9, the J call TRBJ1-2, with 9 bases that match TRBD1. CDR3 length: 15 amino acids. The germline V gene has CDR1 SEHNR and CDR2 FQNEAQ (reference sequence). The V gene end was trimmed by 4 bases and the J gene end by 2 bases; junction bases not matched to a gene: 5. The CDR3 coding sequence is TGTGCCAGCAGCTCCCGGACAGGGGAGAACTATGGCTACACCTTC. It is translated as CASSSRTGENYGYTF.

The V and J genes are TRBV3-1 (or the pseudogene TRBV3-2) and TRBJ2-3; perhaps TRBD2 as D (5 bases). Germline CDR1 reads LGHDT; CDR2 reads YNNKEL (reference sequence). Trimming pared 0 bases from V and 2 bases from J, leaving 15 bases between. The CDR3 contains 17 residues. CDR3 protein: CASSQDLLAPSTDTQYF. The CDR3, as DNA: TGTGCCAGCAGCCAAGACTTGCTAGCCCCCTCCACAGATACGCAGTATTTT.

The chain carries TRBV29-1 and TRBJ1-2; 8 bases fit TRBD1. Germline-derived CDR1 and CDR2 are SQVTM and ANQGSEA. Trimming took 5 bases from V and 5 from J; bases not matched to a gene: 16. This CDR3 is 16 amino acids long. CDR3 amino acids: CSVYGQGRVETYGYTF. In DNA, the CDR3 is TGCAGCGTTTATGGACAGGGTAGGGTGGAGACATATGGCTACACCTTC.